This T cell receptor (beta chain) was captured in a study of blood T cells in healthy people across ages. Per germline, CDR1 MNHEY and CDR2 SMNVEV (reference sequence). Trimming took 0 bases from V and 4 from J, leaving 11 bases between them. There are 15 residues in the CDR3. PBMCs were isolated at a quantity of at least 7 million per sample. The authors ran a second PCR of roughly 6 to 12 cycles using a sample-barcoded 5' primer and a J-beta primer mix. TCRdb used MiXCR to reprocess the 5' RACE reads, holding one entry per CDR3 protein. There are about 1 million distinct CDR3 sequences in the sample; around 45% occur only once, and about 19% lies in the top ten.

The TCR was taken from a woman aged 55 to 70 in good health. This rearrangement joins TRBV27 to TRBJ2-3; D is ambiguous. Sequencing input: blood. CDR3 amino acids: CASSLSSGYADTQYF. The CDR3 DNA reads as TGTGCCAGCAGTTTATCGTCCGGGTACGCAGATACGCAGTATTTT.